Included here is one TCR beta chain sequence, with context. Its antigen is still unknown. The entry originates in a study of cytomegalovirus exposure and HLA in healthy donors. Both 60 Vbeta primers and 13 Jbeta primers went into the PCR. Clones were read by immunoSEQ multiplex PCR, and TCRdb kept only the in-frame ones, dropping some. The repertoire includes more than 65,000 clones, 76% of them detected once, and just over 3% sits in the top ten. Broader study findings: Researchers counted roughly 150 TCR beta chains as cytomegalovirus-associated. Later genetic work tied a missense DCLRE1C variant to beta-chain V and J trimming. An Asian-associated ancestry cluster reportedly showed fewer N-insertions than the approximately 700-donor mean in a later analysis.

The study sampled nominally healthy donors, though unrecorded immune exposures were likely. Sequencing was performed on PBMCs. The sequence came from a man aged 40-50 years in good health and CMV-seronegative.

The CDR3 sequence is CASSVVGAPLHF. The DNA of the CDR3 is TGTGCCAGCAGCGTAGTCGGGGCACCCCTCCACTTT. V and J are TRBV9 and TRBJ1-6; D is ambiguous. CDR1 is SGDLS, CDR2 YYNGEE, per germline. Trimming removed 0 bases from V and 11 bases from J, with 6 bases in between. The CDR3 is 12 residues long.